A single T cell receptor beta chain is shown here with its context. Antigen unknown. Germline values: CDR1 KGHSH, CDR2 LQKENI. This CDR3 contains 15 residues. Trimming at V came to 3 bases and at J to 0 bases, leaving 4 bases not matched to a gene. The PCR contained 60 Vbeta and 13 Jbeta primers. TCRdb keeps only in-frame clones here, not all; method: immunoSEQ multiplex PCR. The table includes 150,000 to 200,000 clones, 77% detected once. The data were obtained in a study of cytomegalovirus exposure and HLA in healthy donors. General study points: 150 to 200 TCR beta chains were listed as cytomegalovirus-associated. Later, TCR association rates were found to vary by HLA locus, highest for DRB1 and lowest for HLA-C.

V and J are TRBV18 and TRBJ2-7, with 8 bases fitting TRBD2. The receptor's source is a woman in her thirties or forties in good health and CMV-seropositive. The sample was PBMCs. This CDR3 is CASSPREGISYEQYF. In DNA, the CDR3 is TGTGCCAGCTCACCCCGGGAGGGAATCTCCTACGAGCAGTACTTC.